The 4 T cell receptor beta chains reported below all come from one sample, sequenced in a study of Ad26.COV2.S vaccination and SARS-CoV-2 variants. The assay was immunoSEQ multiplex PCR, and TCRdb's table has in-frame clones only and misses some. This table holds about 680,000 clones, around 90% found once. Treatment of the sample: around 19 received Ad26.COV2.S at low or high dose, single or two shots; 5 received placebo; per-sample allocation not given. Sample collection was performed on day 63 after the first vaccine or placebo injection. The sequencing used peripheral blood, collected in a trial of Ad26.COV2.S vaccine versus placebo. The receptors here all came from a person between 18 and 65 years old who received the Ad26.COV2.S COVID-19 vaccine or a placebo.

Turning to this clone: Different DNA sequences within this sample yield the same CDR3. The chain joins TRBV5-1 to TRBJ1-5, with D unclear. The CDR3 length is 13 residues. Germline V gives CDR1 SGHRS, CDR2 YFSETQ. Between the trimmed V and J ends, which lost 0 bases and 1 base, there was a span of 2 bases. This CDR3 is CASSLDSNQPQHF. Here the CDR3 DNA reads TGCGCCAGCAGCTTGGACAGCAATCAGCCCCAGCATTTT.

J is TRBJ2-2 and V is TRBV18, with D perhaps matching TRBD1 (5 bases). Trimming cost V 0 bases and J 0 bases, with 17 bases left between them. Per the germline V gene, CDR1 is KGHSH and CDR2 is LQKENI. The CDR3 contains 19 residues. The CDR3 nucleotides are TGTGCCAGCTCACCACCAATAATCGTTAGGACAACGAACACCGGGGAGCTGTTTTTT. It translates to CASSPPIIVRTTNTGELFF. Filled out from reference TRBV18 and TRBJ2-2, the complete variable domain reads NAGVMQNPRHLVRRRGQEARLRCSPMKGHSHVYWYRQLPEEGLKFMVYLQKENIIDESGMPKERFSAEFPKEGPSILRIQQVVRGDSAAYFCASSPPIIVRTTNTGELFFGEGSRLTVL.

The chain joins TRBV30 to TRBJ2-2; D ambiguous. The CDR3 is made up of 15 amino acids. The V end lost 0 bases, the J end lost 0 bases, and 8 bases lay between the germline ends. The germline gives CDR1 GTSNPN, CDR2 SVGIG (reference sequence). The CDR3 here is CAWSVGTSNTGELFF. In DNA, the CDR3 is TGTGCCTGGAGTGTAGGAACCTCGAACACCGGGGAGCTGTTTTTT.

This clone was seen once. The V gene is TRBV13, the J gene TRBJ2-1; tentatively, D is TRBD1 (5 bases). CDR1 is PRHDT and CDR2 is FYEKMQ in the germline V gene (reference sequence). Trimming stripped 2 bases from V and 3 bases from J, with 8 bases between. The CDR3 totals 14 residues. CDR3 region: CASSLRTSYNEQFF. In DNA, the CDR3 is TGTGCCAGCAGCTTAAGGACAAGCTACAATGAGCAGTTCTTC.